The 29 T cell receptor beta chains reported below all come from one sample, sequenced in a study of response to subunit inactivated influenza vaccine (dated by TCRdb to between 2018 and 2020). The library was generated by RT-PCR. The instrument given in TCRdb is Illumina HiSeq 2500. The raw public data were reprocessed by TCRdb itself: fastp quality trimming at Q25, MiXCR clonotype calling, in-frame beta chains only. Every distinct CDR3 protein forms one entry, paired with its most common genes and DNA. This sample lists approximately 500,000 distinct CDR3 sequences; 14% were detected once. Of the sample, around 10% falls within the top ten clones. The source was PBMCs from blood, collected 11 to 12 days after vaccination. These receptors were taken from a man over 45 who received an inactivated influenza vaccine. Donor details come from another sample of the same person, matched by shared clones.

This clonotype occurred many times. The rearrangement links TRBV7-8 to TRBJ2-1; possible D gene TRBD2, 5 bases. CDR1 and CDR2 from the germline V gene are SGHVS and FQNEAQ. V was clipped by 5 bases and J by 7 bases, with 21 bases between them. The CDR3 is 16 residues long. CDR3 region: CASSNDGLSLRNEQFF. In DNA, the CDR3 is TGTGCCAGCAGCAACGACGGACTTTCATTGAGGAATGAGCAGTTCTTC.

Concerning this clonotype itself: At one of its ends the junction is not consistent with the germline gene, which may arise from a read error. The chain employs TRBV12-3 or TRBV12-4 and TRBJ2-3, with 7 bases matching TRBD1. The CDR3 consists of 14 residues. CDR3 sequence: CSSSFKNRGGTQYF. Written as DNA, the CDR3 is TGTTCCAGCAGTTTTAAGAACAGGGGCGGTACGCAGTATTTT.

This clonotype came up many times. The chain is built from TRBV6-5 and TRBJ2-3; D ambiguous. Trimming shortened V by 0 bases and J by 6 bases, and 10 bases separated the two germline ends. This CDR3 has 14 residues. CDR1 and CDR2 (germline): MNHEY, SVGAGI. CDR3 nucleotides: TGTGCCAGCAGTTACTCATCGGCCCCCGATACGCAGTATTTT. Its translation is CASSYSSAPDTQYF.

This clonotype appeared a few times. The chain links TRBV12-3 or TRBV12-4 to TRBJ1-2; no reliable D call. V was pared by 6 bases and J by 0 bases, with 17 bases between. The CDR3 extends over 16 amino acids. CDR3 DNA sequence: TGTGCCAGCAGCCGGGTTAGCTGGCAAACTAACTATGGCTACACCTTC. As protein: CASSRVSWQTNYGYTF.

About this clonotype: Being one base from a much bigger clone, this may be a read error. V is TRBV7-9 and J is TRBJ2-5, with 8 nucleotides matching TRBD1. The CDR3 length is 15 residues. Germline V gene lookup returns CDR1 SEHNR and CDR2 FQNEAQ (reference sequence). Losses at the gene ends were 0 bases for V and 3 bases for J; bases not matched to a gene: 3. The chain's CDR3 is CASSLAVQGEETQYF. The CDR3, as DNA: TGTGCCAGCAGCTTAGCGGTACAGGGGGAAGAGACCCAGTACTTC.

The CDR3, as DNA: TGTGCCAGCAGCAAAGCCACCTTTAGCGGGAACGACGAGCAGTACTTC. Translating gives CASSKATFSGNDEQYF. The V and J genes are TRBV4-2 and TRBJ2-7, with TRBD2 matching 8 bases. This CDR3 contains 16 residues. Per germline, CDR1 LGHNA and CDR2 YNFKEQ. V lost 5 bases and J lost 5; bases outside the gene matches: 14.

The table lists this clonotype with a few counts. The genes are TRBV10-3 and TRBJ1-5; D is unclear. This CDR3 contains 13 residues. V was clipped by 4 bases and J by 0 bases, with 4 bases between them. Germline assignment: CDR1 ENHRY and CDR2 SYGVKD. CDR3 protein: CAISVDSNQPQHF. The CDR3 bases are TGTGCCATCAGTGTAGATAGCAATCAGCCCCAGCATTTT.

The chain joins TRBV20-1 to TRBJ1-5, with TRBD1 matching over 10 bases. Losses at the gene ends were 2 bases for V and 9 bases for J; bases not matched to a gene: 10. Germline V CDR1 and CDR2: DFQATT, SNEGSKA (reference sequence). The CDR3 runs 15 residues. CDR3 loop: CSARPPGQGWWPQHF. CDR3 nucleotides: TGCAGTGCTAGACCCCCGGGACAGGGGTGGTGGCCCCAGCATTTT.

This clonotype was detected a few times. This chain joins TRBV7-9 and TRBJ2-7, with D unresolved. The CDR3 loop spans 12 amino acids. The V end was cut by 5 bases, the J end by 5 bases, with 10 bases between. The V gene's germline CDR1 is SEHNR and CDR2 FQNEAQ (reference sequence). DNA of the CDR3: TGTGCCAGCAGCATAGGCGTCCACGAGCAGTACTTC. Its translation is CASSIGVHEQYF.

The chain's CDR3 is CASRFLGTGYGYTF. CDR3 bases: TGTGCCAGCAGATTTCTCGGGACAGGGTATGGCTACACCTTC. The chain joins TRBV12-3 or TRBV12-4 to TRBJ1-2; 9 bases line up with TRBD1. The CDR3 covers 14 residues. V lost 6 bases to trimming and J lost 5 bases; unmatched junction nucleotides: 7.

This clonotype has only a few counts. The chain joins TRBV2 to TRBJ2-1; D is perhaps TRBD2 (6 bases). The CDR3 is 15 amino acids. V dropped 7 bases and J dropped 1 base, with 14 bases sitting between them. The germline gives CDR1 SNHLY, CDR2 FYNNEI. The CDR3 nucleotides read TGTGCCAGCACCGTGGACTACGCTTCCTACAATGAGCAGTTCTTC. Its translation is CASTVDYASYNEQFF.

A few counts support this clonotype. The chain joins TRBV7-2 to TRBJ1-6; D not certain. The germline V gene has CDR1 SGHTA and CDR2 FQGNSA. CDR3 size: 16 residues. Deletions cut 5 bases from V and 0 bases from J, with 11 bases between. CDR3 DNA sequence: TGTGCCAGCAGCAAGGGTTTCGACTCCTATAATTCACCCCTCCACTTT. This sequence encodes CASSKGFDSYNSPLHF.

The chain couples TRBV5-1 to TRBJ2-3; D not resolved. The germline V gene encodes CDR1 SGHRS and CDR2 YFSETQ. This CDR3 region has 14 residues. Between the trimmed V and J ends, which lost 4 bases and 1 base, there was a span of 10 bases. CDR3 nucleotides: TGCGCCAGCAGCCTTGACACCCGCACAGATACGCAGTATTTT. It codes for CASSLDTRTDTQYF.

This rearrangement joins TRBV6-2 or TRBV6-3 to TRBJ2-2; 10 nucleotides line up with TRBD1. This CDR3 comprises 14 residues. Trimming cost V 8 bases and J 4 bases; bases outside gene matches: 4. Per germline, CDR1 MNHEY and CDR2 SVGEGT. CDR3 coding DNA: TGTGCCAGCGGGGGACAGGGGCCCACCGGGGAGCTGTTTTTT. This sequence encodes CASGGQGPTGELFF.

This clonotype was found a few times. The rearrangement uses TRBV12-3 or TRBV12-4 and TRBJ2-5; no clear D gene. Trimming removed 1 base at V and 1 base at J, with 7 bases between. The CDR3 is 14 residues long. DNA for the CDR3: TGTGCCAGCAGTTTAGGGTCACGCCAAGAGACCCAGTACTTC. Translation gives CASSLGSRQETQYF.

The chain recombines TRBV2 with TRBJ2-3, with 7 positions matching TRBD2. CDR1 is SNHLY and CDR2 is FYNNEI in the germline V gene. V shed 5 bases and J 1 base; nucleotides not matched to a gene: 6. The CDR3 sequence is 15 residues long. The CDR3 reads CASSRPSGGTDTQYF. The CDR3, as DNA: TGTGCCAGCAGTCGTCCTAGCGGAGGCACAGATACGCAGTATTTT.

This clonotype has a count of ten or more. The chain employs TRBV28 and TRBJ1-1; TRBD1 matches 9 bases. Germline CDR1 reads MDHEN; CDR2 reads SYDVKM. Germline trimming cut 2 bases from V and 6 bases from J; bases unmatched to any gene: 10. There are 16 residues in the CDR3. This CDR3 is CASSLPAGQGTPEAFF. In DNA form, the CDR3 reads TGTGCCAGCAGTTTACCCGCTGGACAGGGGACCCCTGAAGCTTTCTTT.

This clonotype was observed many times. The genes are TRBV5-1 and TRBJ2-7; maybe TRBD2 (6 bases). CDR1 SGHRS and CDR2 YFSETQ come from the germline V gene. V was trimmed by 3 bases and J by 0 bases, leaving 13 bases between them. This CDR3 has 15 amino acids. The DNA of the CDR3 is TGCGCCAGCAGCTCGGGCGGGACCCTCTCCTACGAGCAGTACTTC. This translates into CASSSGGTLSYEQYF.

The chain joins TRBV12-3 or TRBV12-4 to TRBJ2-1, with 8 bases identical to TRBD2. This CDR3 comprises 14 residues. V lost 6 bases and J lost 5; bases outside the gene matches: 6. CDR3 loop: CASRSGLEDNEQFF. The CDR3 DNA is TGTGCCAGCAGATCGGGACTAGAAGACAATGAGCAGTTCTTC.

This clonotype was counted only a few times. V gene TRBV19 combines with J gene TRBJ2-7; D gene unclear. CDR1 LNHDA and CDR2 SQIVND come from the germline V gene (reference sequence). V lost 1 base and J 6 bases, leaving 4 bases between the germline ends. CDR3 length: 11 residues. The CDR3 bases are TGTGCCAGTAGTATAGGTGTCGAGCAGTACTTC. The encoded protein is CASSIGVEQYF. Looking up the rest from reference TRBV19 and TRBJ2-7 gives the full variable domain: DGGITQSPKYLFRKEGQNVTLSCEQNLNHDAMYWYRQDPGQGLRLIYYSQIVNDFQKGDIAEGYSVSREKKESFPLTVTSAQKNPTAFYLCASSIGVEQYFGPGTRLTVT.

The table lists this clonotype with many counts. The rearrangement joins TRBV11-2 to TRBJ2-1; possibly TRBD2 for D (7 bases). This CDR3 spans 15 amino acids. The germline V gene has CDR1 SGHAT and CDR2 FQNNGV. Deletions cut 4 bases from V and 4 bases from J, with 14 bases between. CDR3 region: CASSSGGAPYNEQFF. Written as DNA, the CDR3 is TGTGCCAGCAGCTCTGGGGGGGCCCCTTACAATGAGCAGTTCTTC.

This clonotype was detected only a few times. In DNA form, the CDR3 reads TGCGCCAGCCGGCTTGCGGGTGCAGATACGCAGTATTTT. This sequence encodes CASRLAGADTQYF. The chain has TRBV5-1 and TRBJ2-3; D possibly corresponds to TRBD2 (5 bases). The V gene's germline CDR1 is SGHRS and CDR2 YFSETQ. This CDR3 is 13 amino acids long. The V gene lost 7 bases and the J gene lost 4 bases, with 13 bases spanning the gap.

This clonotype occurred a few times. The chain joins TRBV27 to TRBJ1-5; 11 bases align to TRBD1. Trimming took 5 bases from V and 0 from J; bases not matched to a gene: 6. In germline, CDR1 is MNHEY, CDR2 SMNVEV (reference sequence). The CDR3 contains 17 residues. CDR3 nucleotide sequence: TGTGCCAGCAGTGGACAGGGGGCAAGATATAGCAATCAGCCCCAGCATTTT. Translated, it gives CASSGQGARYSNQPQHF.

This sequence joins TRBV27 and TRBJ2-7; 10 positions match TRBD2. CDR1 MNHEY and CDR2 SMNVEV come from the germline V gene (reference sequence). Trimming removed 6 bases from V and 5 bases from J; junction bases left unmatched: 13. The length of the CDR3 is 16 residues. DNA for the CDR3: TGTGCCAGCAGGCCCTATGGAGCGGGGGGGTTGCACGAGCAGTACTTC. This codes for CASRPYGAGGLHEQYF.

The sample holds many counts of this clonotype. The genes are TRBV4-3 and TRBJ2-5; the D call may be TRBD1 or TRBD2 (6 bases each). The V gene lost 0 bases and the J gene lost 4 bases, with 12 bases spanning the gap. Germline V gives CDR1 LGHNA, CDR2 YSLEER. The CDR3 extends over 15 amino acids. Written as DNA, the CDR3 is TGCGCCAGCAGCCAAGAAGATCGGGGGCGAGAGACCCAGTACTTC. This codes for CASSQEDRGRETQYF.

The CDR3 spells CASSQPLTGVTQYF. The CDR3, as DNA: TGTGCCAGCAGCCAACCACTAACGGGAGTTACGCAGTATTTT. The rearrangement uses TRBV4-2 and TRBJ2-3; weak D call: TRBD2 (6 bases). V was shortened by 2 bases and J by 8 bases, with 14 bases between the two germline ends. Germline V gives CDR1 LGHNA, CDR2 YNFKEQ. This CDR3 comprises 14 residues.

CDR3 residues: CAPAQRGDNEQFF. CDR3 DNA: TGTGCACCCGCCCAGCGGGGAGACAATGAGCAGTTCTTC. This chain connects TRBV21-1 to TRBJ2-1; the table's D gene call, TRBD2, was not cross checked with the DNA. TRBV21-1 is an annotated pseudogene. The CDR3 spans 13 residues.

The chain uses TRBV3-1 and TRBJ2-5; either TRBD1 or TRBD2 may fit D (5 bases each). The CDR3 contains 15 residues. Trimming shortened V by 3 bases and J by 5 bases, and 16 bases separated the two germline ends. The germline gives CDR1 LGHDT, CDR2 YNNKEL (reference sequence). The CDR3 coding sequence is TGTGCCAGCAGCCAGTCGGGACGGAGAGCGGAGACCCAGTACTTC. It is translated as CASSQSGRRAETQYF.

The rearrangement links TRBV28 to TRBJ2-7; TRBD2 matches 8 bases. This CDR3 contains 18 residues. The germline V gene has CDR1 MDHEN and CDR2 SYDVKM. V shed 2 bases and J 0 bases; nucleotides not matched to a gene: 12. CDR3 loop: CASSLNIPSGRSSYEQYF. DNA for the CDR3: TGTGCCAGCAGTTTAAACATCCCTAGCGGGCGAAGCTCCTACGAGCAGTACTTC.